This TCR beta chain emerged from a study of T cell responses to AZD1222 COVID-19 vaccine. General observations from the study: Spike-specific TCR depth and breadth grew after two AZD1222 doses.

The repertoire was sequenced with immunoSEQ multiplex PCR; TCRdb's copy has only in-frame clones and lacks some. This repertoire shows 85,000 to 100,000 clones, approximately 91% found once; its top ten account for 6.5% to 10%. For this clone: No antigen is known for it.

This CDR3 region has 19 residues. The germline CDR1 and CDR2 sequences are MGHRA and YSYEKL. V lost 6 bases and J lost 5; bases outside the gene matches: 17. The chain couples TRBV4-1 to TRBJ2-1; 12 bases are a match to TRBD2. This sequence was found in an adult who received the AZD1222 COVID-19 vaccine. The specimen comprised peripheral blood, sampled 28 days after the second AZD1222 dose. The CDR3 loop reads CASSHTPGLAGLPDNEQFF. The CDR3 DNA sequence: TGCGCCAGCAGTCATACGCCGGGACTAGCGGGCCTCCCGGACAATGAGCAGTTCTTC.